This T cell receptor (beta chain) was observed in a study of T cell repertoires in cytomegalovirus infection. Losses at the gene ends were 3 bases for V and 3 bases for J; bases not matched to a gene: 5. CDR3 size: 16 residues. Germline assignment: CDR1 SGHVS and CDR2 FQNEAQ. TCRdb ran MiXCR on the reads and lists one entry per CDR3 protein. The sample comprises 550,000 to 850,000 distinct CDR3 sequences, around 32% of which are singletons, and 15% to 20% rests with the top ten. As for this clonotype: As yet, its antigen is unknown.

This material consisted of cultured PBMCs, taken from culture after CMV antigen stimulation. The clonotype was recovered from a human donor in good health (CMV status not recorded). Some clones in this sample may be carry-over from other donors' samples. The chain is built from TRBV7-8 and TRBJ2-2; 9 nucleotides line up with TRBD2. The CDR3 here is CASSFATSGDTGELFF. The CDR3 DNA reads as TGTGCCAGCAGCTTCGCGACTAGCGGAGACACCGGGGAGCTGTTTTTT.